The entry that follows covers one T cell receptor beta chain sequence. This specimen belongs to a study of blood T cell repertoires in COVID-19. Exposed enrollees encountered a COVID-19 case at some point within 2 weeks before study entry. Germline V lookup: CDR1 PRHDT, CDR2 FYEKMQ (reference sequence). Trimming took 3 bases from V and 4 from J; bases not matched to a gene: 9. The CDR3 covers 16 residues. In the authors' workflow: Using reference gene primer amplification, nucleated cell counts were estimated. The assay was immunoSEQ multiplex PCR, and TCRdb's table has in-frame clones only and misses some. V and J calls and clone size follow that table, whereas D and trimming were derived from the DNA. This table holds roughly 150,000 clones, 75% to 90% found once.

The sequenced material came from PBMCs or T cells enriched from blood (not recorded which). The sequence derives from a woman in her forties who had been exposed to COVID-19. The V gene is TRBV13, the J gene TRBJ2-3, with TRBD2 matching over 8 bases. CDR3: CASSFMSSGLSDTQYF. Here the CDR3 DNA reads TGTGCCAGCAGCTTTATGTCTAGCGGGTTATCAGATACGCAGTATTTT.